This passage covers 25 T cell receptor beta chains from one sample sequenced in a study of PD-L1 blockade in urothelial cancer. Repertoires were generated with immunoSEQ multiplex PCR, while TCRdb's copy carries only in-frame clones and drops some. Of about 130,000 clones listed, about 82% are singletons. Indicated time point: peripheral blood 6 weeks after treatment start. Specimen: PBMCs, collected around atezolizumab (anti-PD-L1) treatment. All receptors derive from a man aged 45 to 65 with urothelial cancer.

This sequence joins TRBV6-5 and TRBJ2-7, with D perhaps TRBD1 (6 bases). Between the trimmed V and J ends, which lost 6 bases and 2 bases, there was a span of 11 bases. Per the germline V gene, CDR1 is MNHEY and CDR2 is SVGAGI. This CDR3 is built from 13 residues. CDR3 amino acids: CASRHTGTYEQYF. CDR3 DNA sequence: TGTGCCAGCAGGCATACAGGGACCTACGAGCAGTACTTC.

The chain has TRBV10-3 and TRBJ1-1; D perhaps matches TRBD1 (5 bases). V shed 0 bases and J shed 8 bases, with 10 bases lying between them. Germline CDR1 and CDR2: ENHRY and SYGVKD. This CDR3 has 13 amino acids. CDR3: CAISESHRTEAFF. CDR3 DNA: TGTGCCATCAGTGAGTCCCACAGGACGGAAGCTTTCTTT.

This chain joins TRBV11-2 and TRBJ1-2; D is unclear. CDR1 is SGHAT, CDR2 FQNNGV, per germline. Trimming shortened V by 5 bases and J by 6 bases, and 10 bases separated the two germline ends. There are 12 residues in the CDR3. CDR3 region: CASSADMDGYTF. CDR3 sequence (DNA): TGTGCCAGCAGCGCCGACATGGATGGCTACACCTTC.

The sample holds a few counts of this clone. J is TRBJ1-5 and V is TRBV7-9; no firm D call. V lost 5 bases, J lost 6 bases, and 8 bases lay in between. The CDR3 contains 12 residues. Germline loops: CDR1 SEHNR, CDR2 FQNEAQ (reference sequence). The CDR3 reads CASSLDSQPQHF. Here the CDR3 DNA reads TGTGCCAGCAGCCTCGACTCTCAGCCCCAGCATTTT. Based on the CDR3 plus reference TRBV7-9 and TRBJ1-5, the full variable domain is DTGVSQNPRHKITKRGQNVTFRCDPISEHNRLYWYRQTLGQGPEFLTYFQNEAQLEKSRLLSDRFSAERPKGSFSTLEIQRTEQGDSAMYLCASSLDSQPQHFGDGTRLSIL.

The chain combines TRBV6-5 with TRBJ2-3; TRBD1 matches at 9 bases. The junction had 7 bases not matched to a gene; V was cut back by 4 bases and J by 2 bases. CDR3 length equals 16 residues. The germline V gene has CDR1 MNHEY and CDR2 SVGAGI. In DNA, the CDR3 is TGTGCCAGCAGTTCGAGGGGGACAGGGCTCACAGATACGCAGTATTTT. This encodes CASSSRGTGLTDTQYF.

The J gene is TRBJ2-3, the V gene TRBV7-9, with 7 bases identical to TRBD2. Germline V CDR1 and CDR2: SEHNR, FQNEAQ (reference sequence). Trimming at V came to 5 bases and at J to 3 bases, leaving 14 bases not matched to a gene. The CDR3 length is 17 residues. CDR3 bases: TGTGCCAGCAGCCCCGGGGGGTGGGGTATGTTAACAGATACGCAGTATTTT. Its translation: CASSPGGWGMLTDTQYF.

The gene calls are TRBV11-2 and TRBJ2-7; the match to TRBD1 covers 7 bases. Trimming removed 2 bases from V and 4 bases from J; junction bases left unmatched: 5. Germline CDR1 and CDR2: SGHAT and FQNNGV. The CDR3 totals 14 residues. The CDR3 loop reads CASSLLGQTYEQYF. The CDR3 DNA sequence: TGTGCCAGCAGCTTACTGGGACAGACTTACGAGCAGTACTTC.

This clone has just one count. The chain joins TRBV14 to TRBJ2-1; D is perhaps TRBD1 (5 bases). V lost 4 bases and J 7 bases, leaving 23 bases between the germline ends. The CDR3 contains 17 residues. Germline V gene sequence: CDR1 SGHDN, CDR2 FVKESK. The DNA for the CDR3 is TGTGCCAGCAGCCTCGGTTCCCGTGGGGCCGTGAATAATGAGCAGTTCTTC. It specifies CASSLGSRGAVNNEQFF.

The chain couples TRBV30 to TRBJ1-3; D is unresolved. The CDR3 is made up of 12 amino acids. Germline V gene lookup returns CDR1 GTSNPN and CDR2 SVGIG (reference sequence). CDR3 region: CASGPSGNTIYF. In DNA, the CDR3 is TGTGCTTCGGGTCCCTCTGGAAACACCATATATTTT.

The rearrangement uses TRBV11-2 and TRBJ2-1, with 11 bases fitting TRBD2. This CDR3 contains 16 residues. V lost 5 bases to trimming and J lost 0 bases; unmatched junction nucleotides: 3. Germline V gene data show CDR1 as SGHAT and CDR2 as FQNNGV. The DNA for the CDR3 is TGTGCCAGCAGCACCACTAGCGGGAGCTCCTACAATGAGCAGTTCTTC. It is translated as CASSTTSGSSYNEQFF.

The chain uses TRBV5-1 and TRBJ2-1, with TRBD1 matching 7 bases. J lost 9 bases, V lost 1 base, and 10 bases had no gene match. CDR1 is SGHRS and CDR2 is YFSETQ in the germline V gene. There are 15 residues in the CDR3. The CDR3 coding sequence is TGCGCCAGCAGCTTGACAGAGGGGGCCGGTAGTGAGCAGTTCTTC. Protein sequence: CASSLTEGAGSEQFF.

The V gene is TRBV9, the J gene TRBJ2-3; 9 positions match TRBD1. Germline V gene data show CDR1 as SGDLS and CDR2 as YYNGEE. The CDR3 spans 15 residues. The ends lost 7 bases at V and 3 bases at J; junction bases unmatched: 9. The CDR3 sequence is CASEPGQGSTDTQYF. The CDR3 DNA sequence: TGTGCCAGCGAACCGGGACAGGGTTCGACAGATACGCAGTATTTT. The variable domain in full, completed from reference TRBV9 and TRBJ2-3, reads DSGVTQTPKHLITATGQRVTLRCSPRSGDLSVYWYQQSLDQGLQFLIQYYNGEERAKGNILERFSAQQFPDLHSELNLSSLELGDSALYFCASEPGQGSTDTQYFGPGTRLTVL.

V gene TRBV4-1 combines with J gene TRBJ1-2; 7 positions agree with TRBD1. The length of the CDR3 is 17 residues. V was clipped by 0 bases and J by 5 bases; unmatched bases: 12. Germline loops: CDR1 MGHRA, CDR2 YSYEKL. The CDR3 region has the DNA TGCGCCAGCAGCCAAGATATAATGGAGGGGGCGCGGTATGGCTACACCTTC. Protein: CASSQDIMEGARYGYTF.

The rearrangement links TRBV7-6 to TRBJ2-1, with 12 bases matching TRBD1. V lost 7 bases to trimming and J lost 3 bases; unmatched junction nucleotides: 13. The CDR3 sequence is 18 residues long. The germline gives CDR1 SGHVS, CDR2 FNYEAQ. DNA for the CDR3: TGTGCCAGCACCCTAGCGCAGGGGACAGGGGGCCACTACAATGAGCAGTTCTTC. As protein: CASTLAQGTGGHYNEQFF. Complete variable domain (other parts from reference TRBV7-6 and TRBJ2-1): GAGVSQSPRYKVTKRGQDVALRCDPISGHVSLYWYRQALGQGPEFLTYFNYEAQQDKSGLPNDRFSAERPEGSISTLTIQRTEQRDSAMYRCASTLAQGTGGHYNEQFFGPGTRLTVL.

The chain carries TRBV2 and TRBJ1-2; 8 nucleotides line up with TRBD1. The V segment lost 7 bases and the J segment 4 bases; nucleotides outside the gene matches: 14. Germline V lookup: CDR1 SNHLY, CDR2 FYNNEI. The CDR3 totals 16 residues. CDR3 protein: CASTRRTDRVSYGYTF. The CDR3 DNA sequence: TGTGCCAGCACCAGACGCACGGACAGGGTATCCTATGGCTACACCTTC.

The rearrangement uses TRBV2 and TRBJ1-5; 8 bases match TRBD1. This CDR3 comprises 15 residues. Germline V gene data show CDR1 as SNHLY and CDR2 as FYNNEI. After removal of 8 bases from V and 3 bases from J, the junction contained 9 bases not matched to a gene. Here the CDR3 DNA reads TGTGCCAGCGCACAGGGGGGACAGGTCAATCAGCCCCAGCATTTT. Its translation: CASAQGGQVNQPQHF.

V usage is TRBV10-3 and J usage is TRBJ2-1, with D maybe TRBD2 (5 bases). CDR1 and CDR2 from the germline V gene are ENHRY and SYGVKD. Trimming stripped 2 bases from V and 7 bases from J, with 12 bases between. The CDR3 extends over 14 amino acids. The CDR3 DNA follows: TGTGCCATCAGTGAGCCCCGGGATAGGAATGAGCAGTTCTTC. This sequence encodes CAISEPRDRNEQFF.

Only a few counts were recorded for this clone. CDR3 sequence (DNA): TGCGCCAGCAGCTTGGGTCCAGGGCATAATTCACCCCTCCACTTT. Translating it yields CASSLGPGHNSPLHF. The V call is TRBV5-1, the J call TRBJ1-6; tentative D call: TRBD1 (5 bases). The CDR3 is 15 residues long. Germline V gene sequence: CDR1 SGHRS, CDR2 YFSETQ. Deletions cut 0 bases from V and 5 bases from J, with 9 bases between.

V is TRBV18 and J is TRBJ1-3; D remains unclear. This CDR3 has 15 residues. CDR1 KGHSH and CDR2 LQKENI come from the germline V gene. The ends were cut back, 2 bases at V and 8 bases at J, with 16 bases in the middle. The CDR3 region is CASSPGADQPHTIYF. CDR3 nucleotide sequence: TGTGCCAGCTCACCAGGAGCGGACCAGCCACACACCATATATTTT.

The chain joins TRBV27 to TRBJ2-2, with 8 positions matching TRBD2. The V segment lost 6 bases and the J segment 1 base; nucleotides outside the gene matches: 13. Germline V lookup: CDR1 MNHEY, CDR2 SMNVEV (reference sequence). The CDR3 is made up of 18 amino acids. This chain's CDR3 is CASSRLTQSGGNTGELFF. CDR3 DNA: TGTGCCAGCAGCCGACTGACACAGAGCGGGGGGAACACCGGGGAGCTGTTTTTT.

This clone was counted a single time. V is TRBV25-1 and J is TRBJ2-7, with 9 bases matching TRBD1. The length of the CDR3 is 15 residues. The ends lost 2 bases at V and 4 bases at J; junction bases unmatched: 6. Germline V gene lookup returns CDR1 MGHDK and CDR2 SYGVNS. CDR3: CASSETGTGTYEQYF. The CDR3, as DNA: TGTGCCAGCAGTGAAACCGGGACAGGGACATACGAGCAGTACTTC.

The gene calls are TRBV2 and TRBJ2-3; D may be TRBD2 (6 bases). This CDR3 spans 15 amino acids. CDR1 is SNHLY, CDR2 FYNNEI, per germline. Trimming shortened V by 4 bases and J by 6 bases, and 17 bases separated the two germline ends. CDR3 sequence (DNA): TGTGCCAGCAGTGGAGGGGCGGGAAGGGGTGATACGCAGTATTTT. Its translation: CASSGGAGRGDTQYF.

The chain links TRBV7-9 to TRBJ2-1; TRBD1 matches at 8 bases. The CDR3 has 15 residues. CDR1 is SEHNR and CDR2 is FQNEAQ in the germline V gene (reference sequence). The V segment lost 7 bases and the J segment 5 bases; nucleotides outside the gene matches: 10. The CDR3 protein is CASTWAADRDNEQFF. In nucleotides, the CDR3 is TGTGCCAGCACCTGGGCTGCGGACAGGGACAATGAGCAGTTCTTC. Filled out from reference TRBV7-9 and TRBJ2-1, the complete variable domain reads DTGVSQNPRHKITKRGQNVTFRCDPISEHNRLYWYRQTLGQGPEFLTYFQNEAQLEKSRLLSDRFSAERPKGSFSTLEIQRTEQGDSAMYLCASTWAADRDNEQFFGPGTRLTVL.

The chain couples TRBV7-2 to TRBJ2-7; TRBD2 agrees at 11 bases. Trimming took 5 bases from V and 7 from J; bases not matched to a gene: 7. From germline, CDR1 is SGHTA and CDR2 FQGNSA. The CDR3 has 14 residues. In nucleotides, the CDR3 is TGTGCCAGCAGCGTTAGCGGGAGGGCCCAAGAGCAGTACTTC. This gives the protein CASSVSGRAQEQYF.

The chain employs TRBV27 and TRBJ2-1; 8 positions match TRBD2. The CDR3 totals 15 residues. J was trimmed by 6 bases and V by 5 bases; bases with no gene match: 9. Germline V CDR1 and CDR2: MNHEY, SMNVEV (reference sequence). The CDR3: CASSQSGSFSNEQFF. CDR3 nucleotide sequence: TGTGCCAGCAGTCAAAGCGGGAGTTTTAGCAATGAGCAGTTCTTC.